The 24 T cell receptor beta chains listed next were all sequenced from one sample in a study of response to subunit inactivated influenza vaccine. TCRdb re-called the RT-PCR reads with MiXCR, one entry per CDR3 protein. The sample holds 600,000 to 850,000 distinct CDR3 sequences, approximately 14% seen once. The source material was PBMCs from blood, sampled approximately 15 days before vaccination. Receptors originate from a man between 45 and 60 years old who received an inactivated influenza vaccine.

This clonotype was seen ten or more times. The rearrangement uses TRBV6-2 or TRBV6-3 and TRBJ2-7, with 7 bases fitting TRBD1. This CDR3 spans 16 amino acids. Germline V gives CDR1 MNHEY, CDR2 SVGEGT. Trimming removed 4 bases from V and 2 bases from J; junction bases left unmatched: 11. The CDR3 region has the DNA TGTGCCAGCAGTTTCTTCGGGACAGCCACTCCCTACGAGCAGTACTTC. It translates to CASSFFGTATPYEQYF.

This clonotype was observed a handful of times. V is TRBV12-3 or TRBV12-4 and J is TRBJ2-7; D tentatively reads TRBD1 or TRBD2 (6 bases each). The V end lost 2 bases, the J end lost 4 bases, and 15 bases lay between the germline ends. The CDR3 sequence is 15 residues long. DNA of the CDR3: TGTGCCAGCAGTTTAAGTGGGGGGCGCTTTTACGAGCAGTACTTC. Translated: CASSLSGGRFYEQYF.

The table lists this clonotype with many counts. The chain carries TRBV5-1 and TRBJ2-7, with D maybe TRBD1 (6 bases). Trimming pared 3 bases from V and 2 bases from J, leaving 15 bases between. The CDR3 loop spans 15 amino acids. Germline V gives CDR1 SGHRS, CDR2 YFSETQ. The DNA of the CDR3 is TGCGCCAGCAGCTATGGAACAGGGAAGGCCTACGAGCAGTACTTC. Translating it yields CASSYGTGKAYEQYF.

This clonotype appeared a few times. This may be a read error: a much more frequent sequence differs by one nucleotide. The CDR3 bases are TGTGCCAGCAGCCCTCAATACGAGCAGTACTTC. Translating gives CASSPQYEQYF. The chain recombines TRBV7-9 with TRBJ2-7; D gene uncertain. Trimming stripped 5 bases from V and 4 bases from J, with 6 bases between. This CDR3 comprises 11 residues. Germline V gives CDR1 SEHNR, CDR2 FQNEAQ (reference sequence). Combining the CDR3 with reference TRBV7-9 and TRBJ2-7 gives the whole variable domain DTGVSQNPRHKITKRGQNVTFRCDPISEHNRLYWYRQTLGQGPEFLTYFQNEAQLEKSRLLSDRFSAERPKGSFSTLEIQRTEQGDSAMYLCASSPQYEQYFGPGTRLTVT.

The J gene is TRBJ2-2, the V gene TRBV4-3, with no clear D. The CDR3 is made up of 16 amino acids. Trimming shortened V by 1 base and J by 2 bases, and 11 bases separated the two germline ends. The germline gives CDR1 LGHNA, CDR2 YSLEER. CDR3 region: CASSQVWGSNTGELFF. The CDR3 DNA is TGCGCCAGCAGCCAAGTTTGGGGATCCAACACCGGGGAGCTGTTTTTT.

This sequence joins TRBV29-1 and TRBJ2-3; D is unclear. The germline V gene encodes CDR1 SQVTM and CDR2 ANQGSEA. This CDR3 contains 13 residues. Trimming left V 5 bases short and J 0 bases short, with 9 bases between. CDR3 sequence reads: CSVLGFSTDTQYF. The CDR3 nucleotides are TGCAGCGTTCTGGGGTTTAGCACAGATACGCAGTATTTT.

This clonotype appeared a few times. The chain employs TRBV24-1 and TRBJ2-2; TRBD1 matches at 8 bases. The germline CDR1 and CDR2 sequences are KGHDR and SFDVKD. J lost 6 bases, V lost 2 bases, and 4 bases had no gene match. This CDR3 is 15 amino acids long. The CDR3 loop reads CATSDSDRVSGELFF. For the CDR3, the DNA is TGTGCCACCAGTGATTCGGACAGGGTCTCCGGGGAGCTGTTTTTT.

The chain employs TRBV20-1 and TRBJ1-2, with no clear D. The V end was cut by 5 bases, the J end by 2 bases, with 12 bases between. The CDR3 spans 13 residues. Germline CDR1 DFQATT, CDR2 SNEGSKA (reference sequence). For the CDR3, the DNA is TGCAGTGCTCAACCGCAGGAGAACTATGGCTACACCTTC. Amino acid sequence: CSAQPQENYGYTF.

This chain joins TRBV9 and TRBJ2-2; D possibly corresponds to TRBD2 (5 bases). CDR3 length equals 16 residues. V lost 0 bases and J 6 bases, leaving 15 bases between the germline ends. The germline V gene has CDR1 SGDLS and CDR2 YYNGEE. The CDR3 loop is CASSVVSSSSPGELFF. The CDR3 DNA follows: TGTGCCAGCAGCGTAGTAAGTTCTAGCTCTCCCGGGGAGCTGTTTTTT.

The chain links TRBV10-3 to TRBJ2-2; 8 nucleotides match TRBD1. From germline, CDR1 is ENHRY and CDR2 SYGVKD. The CDR3 runs 15 residues. The V and J ends lost 6 bases and 7 bases, in that order; junction bases with no gene match: 10. The CDR3 region has the DNA TGTGCCATCAGCCGTGACAGGGGCGCTGGCGGGGAGCTGTTTTTT. It yields the protein CAISRDRGAGGELFF.

This clonotype was counted only a few times. V gene TRBV7-9 combines with J gene TRBJ1-1; 8 nucleotides match TRBD1. Trimming cost V 5 bases and J 1 base; bases outside gene matches: 3. The CDR3 extends over 14 amino acids. The germline gives CDR1 SEHNR, CDR2 FQNEAQ (reference sequence). The CDR3 sequence is CASSDTGGNTEAFF. The CDR3 DNA is TGTGCCAGCAGCGACACAGGGGGGAACACTGAAGCTTTCTTT.

As for this clonotype: Being one base from a much bigger clone, this may be a read error. V gene TRBV5-1 combines with J gene TRBJ2-7; tentative D call: TRBD1 (5 bases). CDR1 and CDR2 (germline): SGHRS, YFSETQ. The CDR3 runs 14 residues. The DNA for the CDR3 is TGCGCCAGGAGCTTGAAGGCAGGGTACTACGAGCAGTACTTC. Translation: CARSLKAGYYEQYF.

The chain links TRBV19 to TRBJ2-2; D may be TRBD1 (6 bases). The V gene's germline CDR1 is LNHDA and CDR2 SQIVND (reference sequence). Trimming cost V 5 bases and J 5 bases, with 15 bases left between them. The CDR3 spans 15 residues. As DNA, the CDR3 is TGTGCCAGTAGTCCCGGGAACCAGGGGACCGGGGAGCTGTTTTTT. This codes for CASSPGNQGTGELFF.

Ten or more counts support this clonotype. V is TRBV4-1 and J is TRBJ2-7; D ambiguous. CDR1 is MGHRA and CDR2 is YSYEKL in the germline V gene. The CDR3 extends over 15 amino acids. Between the trimmed V and J ends, which lost 1 base and 2 bases, there was a span of 12 bases. The CDR3 coding sequence is TGCGCCAGCAGCCAAGCCTTCGTTGTCACCTACGAGCAGTACTTC. It specifies CASSQAFVVTYEQYF.

The chain joins TRBV11-1 to TRBJ2-3, with 12 positions matching TRBD2. V shed 4 bases, J shed 7 bases, and the junction held 6 bases outside the gene matches. Germline CDR1 SGHAT, CDR2 FQDESV (reference sequence). The CDR3 is 15 residues long. The CDR3 sequence: CASSSRTSGGNTQYF. CDR3 bases: TGTGCCAGCAGCTCGAGAACTAGCGGGGGGAATACGCAGTATTTT.

The J gene is TRBJ2-3, the V gene TRBV28; 10 bases align to TRBD2. CDR3 length equals 15 residues. Trimming removed 3 bases from V and 5 bases from J; junction bases left unmatched: 5. Per germline, CDR1 MDHEN and CDR2 SYDVKM. CDR3 protein: CASSLGLAGEDTQYF. The CDR3 DNA reads as TGTGCCAGCAGTTTGGGGCTAGCGGGGGAAGATACGCAGTATTTT.

This clonotype was recorded a few times. This rearrangement joins TRBV7-9 to TRBJ1-6; D not resolved. V was trimmed by 1 base and J by 9 bases, leaving 10 bases between them. The CDR3 is made up of 14 amino acids. Looked up from germline, CDR1 is SEHNR and CDR2 is FQNEAQ (reference sequence). Here the CDR3 DNA reads TGTGCCAGCAGCTTAGACATCCTTAGTTCACCCCTCCACTTT. Its protein is CASSLDILSSPLHF.

The CDR3 DNA follows: TGCGCCAGCAGCCAAACGGGCGGTGGGGCCAACGTCCTGACTTTC. Translation: CASSQTGGGANVLTF. The J gene is TRBJ2-6, the V gene TRBV4-3; no definite D call. The germline CDR1 and CDR2 sequences are LGHNA and YSLEER. The V gene lost 2 bases and the J gene lost 3 bases, with 8 bases spanning the gap. The CDR3 is made up of 15 amino acids.

This rearrangement joins TRBV10-3 to TRBJ2-3; D possibly corresponds to TRBD1 (7 bases). Germline CDR1 ENHRY, CDR2 SYGVKD. The ends were cut back, 3 bases at V and 2 bases at J, with 18 bases in the middle. The CDR3 has 17 residues. The CDR3 region is CAISESSAGGLTDTQYF. In nucleotides, the CDR3 is TGTGCCATCAGTGAATCGTCAGCAGGGGGGCTCACAGATACGCAGTATTTT.

This clonotype came up a few times. The gene calls are TRBV5-1 and TRBJ2-1; 7 bases are shared with TRBD1. The trim removed 3 bases at V and 5 bases at J, leaving 8 bases unmatched. Per germline, CDR1 SGHRS and CDR2 YFSETQ. The CDR3 has 15 amino acids. The DNA for the CDR3 is TGCGCCAGCAGCTCCGGGACAGCCCGTAACAATGAGCAGTTCTTC. It yields the protein CASSSGTARNNEQFF.

This clonotype appeared a few times. The chain employs TRBV6-2 or TRBV6-3 and TRBJ1-2, with D tentatively TRBD1 (5 bases). The V gene lost 6 bases and the J gene lost 0 bases, with 14 bases spanning the gap. This CDR3 comprises 15 residues. Germline CDR1 and CDR2: MNHEY and SVGEGT. For the CDR3, the DNA is TGTGCCAGCAGCCCCCGAAGGGGTGCTAACTATGGCTACACCTTC. It yields the protein CASSPRRGANYGYTF.

Regarding this clonotype: A read error may be the cause here, since a much bigger clone is one base away. V gene TRBV29-1 combines with J gene TRBJ2-3, with TRBD1 matching over 7 bases. V shed 4 bases, J shed 1 base, and the junction held 11 bases outside the gene matches. Germline CDR1 is SQVTM and CDR2 is ANQGSEA. The CDR3 sequence is 16 residues long. The CDR3 region is CSVVSSGQARTDTQYF. CDR3 nucleotide sequence: TGCAGCGTTGTTTCTTCTGGACAGGCACGCACAGATACGCAGTATTTT.

The chain is built from TRBV12-3 or TRBV12-4 and TRBJ2-7, with 8 bases aligning to TRBD1. CDR3 length: 16 amino acids. J lost 3 bases, V lost 5 bases, and 12 bases had no gene match. The CDR3, as DNA: TGTGCCAGCAGTAGACCGGGACAGGCCGGGAGCTACGAGCAGTACTTC. Residues: CASSRPGQAGSYEQYF.

This clonotype was seen a few times. The chain has TRBV7-6 and TRBJ2-5, with TRBD2 matching 8 bases. V trimming: 3 bases; J trimming: 5 bases; junction bases outside the gene matches: 5. The germline gives CDR1 SGHVS, CDR2 FNYEAQ. The CDR3 is 14 residues long. The CDR3 region is CASSFRGGDETQYF. CDR3 nucleotide sequence: TGTGCCAGCAGCTTTCGGGGGGGCGACGAGACCCAGTACTTC.